These 3 T cell receptor beta chains were sequenced from one sample in a study of cytomegalovirus exposure and HLA in healthy donors. The study ran its PCR with 60 Vbeta and 13 Jbeta primers. Profiling relied on immunoSEQ multiplex PCR, and the TCRdb table lists in-frame clones only, not all of them. Of around 99,000 clones listed, around 82% are singletons. Material for sequencing was PBMCs. These receptors were collected from a man aged 40-49 years in good health and CMV-seronegative.

The rearrangement joins TRBV5-1 to TRBJ1-2, with a weak D call TRBD1 (6 bases). From germline, CDR1 is SGHRS and CDR2 YFSETQ. Trimming took off 0 bases at V and 4 bases at J, with 13 bases between the two ends. This CDR3 region has 15 residues. The DNA of the CDR3 is TGCGCCAGCAGCTTGGAAGGGGGTTCCGGCTATGGCTACACCTTC. Its protein is CASSLEGGSGYGYTF. Variable domain in full (rest from reference TRBV5-1 and TRBJ1-2): KAGVTQTPRYLIKTRGQQVTLSCSPISGHRSVSWYQQTPGQGLQFLFEYFSETQRNKGNFPGRFSGRQFSNSRSEMNVSTLELGDSALYLCASSLEGGSGYGYTFGSGTRLTVV.

This clone was detected a few times. This chain connects TRBV14 to TRBJ1-2; a weak D match, TRBD1 (5 bases). This CDR3 is 14 amino acids long. Germline lookup yields CDR1 SGHDN and CDR2 FVKESK. Trimming left V 0 bases short and J 8 bases short, with 13 bases between. The DNA of the CDR3 is TGTGCCAGCAGCCAAGAGTTGGGGGGAAAAGGCTACACCTTC. Translating gives CASSQELGGKGYTF.

V is TRBV2 and J is TRBJ1-3; no firm D call. CDR3 length: 13 amino acids. Germline-derived CDR1 and CDR2 are SNHLY and FYNNEI. Trimming took off 2 bases at V and 8 bases at J, with 10 bases between the two ends. The CDR3, as DNA: TGTGCCAGCAGTGAACGGCAGCTAGACACCATATATTTT. Amino acid sequence: CASSERQLDTIYF.